These 10 T cell receptor beta chains share one sample of origin, sequenced in a study of blood T cell repertoires in COVID-19. Clones were read by immunoSEQ multiplex PCR, and TCRdb kept only the in-frame ones, dropping some. In the table there are more than 150,000 clones, 80% of which are singletons. Input material: PBMCs or T cells enriched from blood (not recorded which). These receptors were taken from a man aged 55 to 69 who had been exposed to COVID-19.

The chain joins TRBV7-3 to TRBJ1-5, with D perhaps matching TRBD1 (5 bases). The germline V gene has CDR1 SGHTA and CDR2 FQGTGA. The V end was cut by 5 bases, the J end by 4 bases, with 9 bases between. The CDR3 is made up of 13 amino acids. CDR3 sequence reads: CASSQDINQPQHF. The CDR3 nucleotides read TGTGCCAGCAGCCAGGACATAAATCAGCCCCAGCATTTT.

The rearrangement uses TRBV6-5 and TRBJ2-2; possible D gene TRBD2, 5 bases. With 4 bases removed from V and 0 bases from J, the gap between germline ends came to 9 bases. The germline V gene has CDR1 MNHEY and CDR2 SVGAGI. The CDR3 totals 15 residues. The CDR3 reads CASSFTGTNTGELFF. For the CDR3, the DNA is TGTGCCAGCAGTTTCACCGGGACGAACACCGGGGAGCTGTTTTTT.

The V call is TRBV6-5, the J call TRBJ1-1; D is perhaps TRBD1 (6 bases). The CDR3 sequence is 15 residues long. V dropped 6 bases and J dropped 1 base, with 15 bases sitting between them. Germline V gene data show CDR1 as MNHEY and CDR2 as SVGAGI. The CDR3 bases are TGTGCCAGCAGAGACACGGGACACCCGAACACTGAAGCTTTCTTT. Encoded protein: CASRDTGHPNTEAFF.

The chain links TRBV5-4 to TRBJ1-2, with a possible D match to TRBD1 (5 bases). Between the trimmed V and J ends, which lost 0 bases and 0 bases, there was a span of 9 bases. Germline V gene sequence: CDR1 SGHNT, CDR2 YYREEE (reference sequence). CDR3 size: 15 residues. The CDR3 DNA reads TGTGCCAGCAGCTTGGCCGGGGGGACTAACTATGGCTACACCTTC. Amino acid sequence: CASSLAGGTNYGYTF.

The chain combines TRBV29-1 with TRBJ2-7, with a possible D match to TRBD2 (5 bases). The CDR3 loop spans 13 amino acids. The germline V and J ends were trimmed by 3 bases and 6 bases, with 15 bases remaining between them. Germline V gene lookup returns CDR1 SQVTM and CDR2 ANQGSEA. The CDR3 sequence: CSVEYIAGLEQYF. CDR3 DNA: TGCAGCGTTGAGTATATAGCTGGACTCGAGCAGTACTTC.

J is TRBJ2-5 and V is TRBV11-3; 7 positions agree with TRBD2. The junction had 5 bases not matched to a gene; V was cut back by 1 base and J by 3 bases. Germline CDR1 is SGHNT and CDR2 is YENEEA. This CDR3 contains 15 residues. The CDR3 spells CASSLGWGGKETQYF. The CDR3, as DNA: TGTGCCAGCAGCTTAGGTTGGGGAGGGAAAGAGACCCAGTACTTC.

The chain carries TRBV29-1 and TRBJ2-2, with a weak D call TRBD2 (6 bases). Looked up from germline, CDR1 is SQVTM and CDR2 is ANQGSEA. V was clipped by 4 bases and J by 2 bases, with 11 bases between them. The CDR3 sequence is 14 residues long. The CDR3 protein is CSVGSAGNTGELFF. The CDR3 region has the DNA TGCAGCGTTGGGTCGGCGGGAAACACCGGGGAGCTGTTTTTT.

The CDR3 reads CASRLGTDNEQFF. CDR3 in DNA: TGTGCCAGCAGGCTGGGGACTGACAATGAGCAGTTCTTC. This sequence joins TRBV12-3 or TRBV12-4 and TRBJ2-1; perhaps TRBD2 as D (6 bases). This CDR3 has 13 amino acids. V shed 6 bases and J shed 5 bases, with 11 bases lying between them.

The gene calls are TRBV6-6 and TRBJ2-1; 11 nucleotides align to TRBD1. J gave up 10 bases and V 6 bases, and 11 bases lay outside the gene matches. CDR3 size: 15 residues. Germline CDR1 and CDR2: MNHNY and SVGAGI (reference sequence). CDR3 in amino acids: CASRTPGQGVGEQFF. Written as DNA, the CDR3 is TGTGCCAGCAGGACTCCGGGACAGGGGGTTGGGGAGCAGTTCTTC.

J is TRBJ2-7 and V is TRBV10-3; TRBD1 agrees at 8 bases. This CDR3 region has 14 residues. Trimming removed 5 bases from V and 0 bases from J; junction bases left unmatched: 3. Germline V gene lookup returns CDR1 ENHRY and CDR2 SYGVKD. The CDR3 sequence is CAISPQGDSYEQYF. Here the CDR3 DNA reads TGTGCCATCAGTCCACAGGGGGACTCCTACGAGCAGTACTTC.